The 25 T cell receptor beta chains presented below share a single source sample, sequenced in a study of blood T cell repertoires in COVID-19 (dated by TCRdb to 2020 to 2022). Library construction relied on the immunoSEQ multiplex PCR assay. TCRdb took this table from immuneACCESS and kept in-frame rearrangements with V and J called. Such tables lack part of the clones; where checked against another copy, unresolved V genes explain under half of the gap, and the rest is unexplained. The sample table shows around 160,000 clones, and over 80% are seen once. Of the sample, over 10% falls within the top ten clones. Sequenced sample: PBMCs or T cells enriched from blood (not recorded which). The receptors shown here come from an older woman who had recovered from COVID-19.

V is TRBV2 and J is TRBJ1-5, with 9 positions matching TRBD1. This CDR3 spans 14 amino acids. Germline assignment: CDR1 SNHLY and CDR2 FYNNEI. V shed 6 bases, J shed 6 bases, and the junction held 6 bases outside the gene matches. CDR3 nucleotides: TGTGCCAGCAGACGGGACAGGGCTCGTCAGCCCCAGCATTTT. Protein: CASRRDRARQPQHF.

The chain joins TRBV19 to TRBJ1-2; D is undetermined. The CDR3 length is 11 residues. CDR1 and CDR2 from the germline V gene are LNHDA and SQIVND (reference sequence). The V end lost 3 bases, the J end lost 6 bases, and 5 bases lay between the germline ends. The CDR3 loop is CASSMRDGYTF. In nucleotides, the CDR3 is TGTGCCAGTAGTATGAGGGATGGCTACACCTTC.

The CDR3 is CASSFRLAVYNEQFF. Here the CDR3 DNA reads TGTGCCAGCAGTTTTCGGCTAGCGGTCTACAATGAGCAGTTCTTC. The rearrangement links TRBV27 to TRBJ2-1; 7 nucleotides line up with TRBD2. The CDR3 runs to 15 residues. The V gene's germline CDR1 is MNHEY and CDR2 SMNVEV (reference sequence). V dropped 3 bases and J dropped 3; count of bases not matched to a gene: 5.

The rearrangement joins TRBV6-9 to TRBJ2-3; perhaps TRBD1 as D (6 bases). CDR3 length: 20 residues. V was shortened by 0 bases and J by 6 bases, with 28 bases between the two germline ends. Germline V gene lookup returns CDR1 MNHGY and CDR2 SVAAGI. The CDR3 spells CASSYSFRGCTRGPGDTQYF. CDR3 DNA sequence: TGTGCCAGCAGTTATTCATTTCGTGGGTGCACCAGGGGCCCCGGGGATACGCAGTATTTT.

The J gene is TRBJ2-1, the V gene TRBV29-1; a weak D match, TRBD1 (6 bases). Per germline, CDR1 SQVTM and CDR2 ANQGSEA. The CDR3 length is 13 residues. V was clipped by 5 bases and J by 5 bases, with 13 bases between them. The CDR3 protein is CSVRTGLNNEQFF. CDR3 nucleotides: TGCAGCGTTAGAACAGGGCTAAACAATGAGCAGTTCTTC.

Only one count was recorded for this clone. V usage is TRBV19 and J usage is TRBJ2-3, with D possibly TRBD2 on 6 matching bases. This CDR3 is built from 15 residues. From germline, CDR1 is LNHDA and CDR2 SQIVND (reference sequence). V was trimmed by 5 bases and J by 0 bases, leaving 12 bases between them. Written as DNA, the CDR3 is TGTGCCAGTAGTTTAGGAGGGTACAGCACAGATACGCAGTATTTT. This codes for CASSLGGYSTDTQYF.

The J gene is TRBJ2-2, the V gene TRBV15, with 12 bases aligning to TRBD1. The V and J ends lost 8 bases and 7 bases, in that order; junction bases with no gene match: 8. The CDR3 is made up of 15 amino acids. Germline values: CDR1 LNHNV, CDR2 YYDKDF (reference sequence). CDR3 in amino acids: CATRMGQGALGELFF. CDR3 bases: TGTGCCACCCGCATGGGACAGGGGGCCCTCGGGGAGCTGTTTTTT.

The chain uses TRBV4-1 and TRBJ1-2; D remains unclear. Germline assignment: CDR1 MGHRA and CDR2 YSYEKL. This CDR3 region has 15 residues. Deletions cut 1 base from V and 1 base from J, with 10 bases between. CDR3 amino acids: CASSQVYADNYGYTF. The CDR3, as DNA: TGCGCCAGCAGCCAAGTTTATGCGGATAACTATGGCTACACCTTC.

The CDR3 sequence is CASSLGDRVGKLFF. CDR3 bases: TGTGCCAGCAGCTTAGGGGACAGGGTTGGAAAACTGTTTTTT. The V and J genes are TRBV11-2 and TRBJ1-4; 9 bases are shared with TRBD1. Germline V gene lookup returns CDR1 SGHAT and CDR2 FQNNGV. The ends lost 1 base at V and 10 bases at J; junction bases unmatched: 4. This CDR3 has 14 amino acids.

This clone was counted a single time. V usage is TRBV10-3 and J usage is TRBJ2-1, with 9 bases aligning to TRBD2. The CDR3 has 19 amino acids. CDR1 is ENHRY, CDR2 SYGVKD, per germline. V gave up 3 bases and J gave up 5 bases; unmatched junction bases: 17. The CDR3 reads CAISDRFGRGRDLNNEQFF. Written as DNA, the CDR3 is TGTGCCATCAGTGACAGGTTCGGTCGCGGGAGGGATCTTAACAATGAGCAGTTCTTC.

The chain employs TRBV18 and TRBJ1-1; no definite D call. Germline V lookup: CDR1 KGHSH, CDR2 LQKENI. Trimming shortened V by 0 bases and J by 1 base, and 9 bases separated the two germline ends. This CDR3 is built from 15 residues. CDR3 in amino acids: CASSPPNGRNTEAFF. The CDR3 DNA follows: TGTGCCAGCTCACCACCAAATGGGAGGAACACTGAAGCTTTCTTT.

The chain has TRBV9 and TRBJ1-3; 8 bases are a match to TRBD1. Germline CDR1 and CDR2: SGDLS and YYNGEE. After removal of 4 bases from V and 0 bases from J, the junction contained 3 bases not matched to a gene. The CDR3 has 15 residues. Here the CDR3 reads CASSITGGSGNTIYF. The CDR3 nucleotides read TGTGCCAGCAGCATAACAGGGGGCTCTGGAAACACCATATATTTT.

The chain combines TRBV28 with TRBJ1-2; perhaps TRBD1 as D (5 bases). The length of the CDR3 is 14 residues. Germline V CDR1 and CDR2: MDHEN, SYDVKM. Trimming left V 4 bases short and J 4 bases short, with 13 bases between. CDR3 coding DNA: TGTGCCAGCAGTTCTAGGGGATTGGTCTATGGCTACACCTTC. As protein: CASSSRGLVYGYTF.

V gene TRBV4-1 combines with J gene TRBJ2-3; tentative D call: TRBD2 (5 bases). The germline V gene has CDR1 MGHRA and CDR2 YSYEKL. Trimming cost V 0 bases and J 4 bases, with 8 bases left between them. The CDR3 contains 14 residues. The CDR3 spells CASSQDLSADTQYF. CDR3 in DNA: TGCGCCAGCAGCCAAGATCTTAGCGCAGATACGCAGTATTTT.

The chain has TRBV5-6 and TRBJ1-2; D is perhaps TRBD1 (5 bases). Trimming removed 0 bases from V and 10 bases from J, with 10 bases in between. This CDR3 has 12 residues. The V gene's germline CDR1 is SGHDT and CDR2 YYEEEE. The CDR3 sequence: CASSLDRFAYTF. CDR3 bases: TGTGCCAGCAGCTTGGACAGGTTTGCCTACACCTTC.

This clone was detected a few times. This chain uses TRBV5-1 with TRBJ2-2, with 9 bases identical to TRBD2. Germline V gives CDR1 SGHRS, CDR2 YFSETQ. The CDR3 runs 18 residues. The V gene end was trimmed by 1 base and the J gene end by 6 bases; junction bases not matched to a gene: 13. CDR3 DNA: TGCGCCAGCAGCTTGATCCTAATGGCGGGGGGGCCGGCCGGGGAGCTGTTTTTT. Its protein is CASSLILMAGGPAGELFF.

The chain has TRBV25-1 and TRBJ1-4; maybe TRBD1 (5 bases). Deletions cut 6 bases from V and 5 bases from J, with 16 bases between. CDR3 length: 15 residues. Germline V gene data show CDR1 as MGHDK and CDR2 as SYGVNS. The CDR3 bases are TGTGCCAGCAGCTCCCCGCGCCGGGGGAATGAAAAACTGTTTTTT. Encoded protein: CASSSPRRGNEKLFF.

The chain carries TRBV4-1 and TRBJ2-1; D is perhaps TRBD2 (5 bases). This CDR3 has 17 residues. In germline, CDR1 is MGHRA, CDR2 YSYEKL. Trimming removed 0 bases from V and 7 bases from J, with 19 bases in between. CDR3 residues: CASSQEFGGGYKNEQFF. In DNA, the CDR3 is TGCGCCAGCAGCCAAGAGTTCGGTGGCGGGTATAAGAATGAGCAGTTCTTC.

This clone was recorded only once. The CDR3 spells CASSQAGGYEQYF. CDR3 nucleotides: TGTGCCAGCAGCCAAGCAGGGGGCTACGAGCAGTACTTC. The chain links TRBV3-1 (or the pseudogene TRBV3-2) to TRBJ2-7; 7 nucleotides align to TRBD1. CDR1 and CDR2 (germline): LGHDT, YNNKEL (reference sequence). V was pared by 1 base and J by 3 bases, with 0 bases of the junction left unmatched. The CDR3 totals 13 residues.

This clone came up once. The V and J genes are TRBV6-1 and TRBJ1-5; D possibly corresponds to TRBD1 (5 bases). Germline assignment: CDR1 MNHNS and CDR2 SASEGT. This CDR3 is built from 15 residues. V lost 2 bases to trimming and J lost 5 bases, with 13 bases between them. CDR3 sequence (DNA): TGTGCCAGCAGTGAAATGAGGCAGGGCGATCAGCCCCAGCATTTT. Its protein is CASSEMRQGDQPQHF.

This clone was counted between two and nine times. The gene calls are TRBV28 and TRBJ1-5; 8 nucleotides line up with TRBD1. J lost 2 bases, V lost 10 bases, and 7 bases had no gene match. The V gene's germline CDR1 is MDHEN and CDR2 SYDVKM. The CDR3 spans 14 residues. The CDR3 bases are TGTGCCACCGACAGGGGAACGGGCAATCAGCCCCAGCATTTT. Its translation: CATDRGTGNQPQHF.

The rearrangement uses TRBV27 and TRBJ2-3; 8 bases are a match to TRBD1. Germline trimming cut 4 bases from V and 1 base from J; bases unmatched to any gene: 4. The CDR3 length is 15 residues. Germline CDR1 and CDR2: MNHEY and SMNVEV (reference sequence). CDR3 loop: CASSSPGQGTDTQYF. DNA for the CDR3: TGTGCCAGCAGTTCTCCGGGACAGGGCACAGATACGCAGTATTTT.

The V gene is TRBV5-5, the J gene TRBJ2-5, with D maybe TRBD2 (6 bases). Trimming took off 3 bases at V and 2 bases at J, with 14 bases between the two ends. CDR1 and CDR2 from the germline V gene are SGHKS and YYEKEE (reference sequence). The CDR3 totals 15 residues. This CDR3 reads CASSSPGSHQETQYF. CDR3 nucleotides: TGTGCCAGCAGCTCTCCCGGGAGCCATCAAGAGACCCAGTACTTC.

The chain carries TRBV9 and TRBJ1-4; no clear D. The CDR3 is 15 amino acids. The V gene's germline CDR1 is SGDLS and CDR2 YYNGEE. Trimming shortened V by 0 bases and J by 7 bases, and 13 bases separated the two germline ends. CDR3 DNA sequence: TGTGCCAGCAGCGTAGACAGCAGCCAATTTGAAAAACTGTTTTTT. This translates into CASSVDSSQFEKLFF.

This clone was found once. The J gene is TRBJ1-1, the V gene TRBV28; 7 bases line up with TRBD1. V lost 7 bases and J lost 3; bases outside the gene matches: 2. Germline V gene sequence: CDR1 MDHEN, CDR2 SYDVKM. The CDR3 is 12 residues long. CDR3 sequence: CASTDRDTEAFF. The CDR3 region has the DNA TGTGCCAGCACCGACAGGGACACTGAAGCTTTCTTT.